One sample yielded the 4 T cell receptor beta chains listed below, sequenced in a study of OX40 agonist ivuxolimab in advanced cancers. Measured with immunoSEQ multiplex PCR; TCRdb has only the in-frame clones, and not every one. The data hold roughly 60,000 clones, with 84% observed a single time. The sequenced sample was CD4+ or CD8+ T cells sorted from blood, obtained in a trial of the OX40 agonist ivuxolimab. These receptors all stem from an adult with an advanced solid tumor such as melanoma, head and neck, liver or kidney cancer.

V is TRBV11-2 and J is TRBJ1-3; TRBD1 might be the D (5 bases). Germline V lookup: CDR1 SGHAT, CDR2 FQNNGV. This CDR3 has 14 residues. V was shortened by 7 bases and J by 8 bases, with 18 bases between the two germline ends. CDR3 nucleotide sequence: TGTGCCAGCACCTTGGGGACCAGGGTAGACACCATATATTTT. This translates into CASTLGTRVDTIYF.

In its sample, this clone was seen once. This sequence joins TRBV19 and TRBJ2-1; 10 nucleotides line up with TRBD1. Germline lookup yields CDR1 LNHDA and CDR2 SQIVND (reference sequence). Germline trimming cut 6 bases from V and 10 bases from J; bases unmatched to any gene: 12. This CDR3 comprises 15 residues. The CDR3 DNA sequence: TGTGCCAGTAGCTCCGGGACAGGGGAAAGAGGAGAGCAGTTCTTC. It codes for CASSSGTGERGEQFF.

The CDR3 reads CASSLGDRGNTEAFF. The CDR3 bases are TGTGCCAGCAGCTTAGGGGACAGGGGGAACACTGAAGCTTTCTTT. The chain carries TRBV7-2 and TRBJ1-1, with 10 bases lining up with TRBD1. Germline V CDR1 and CDR2: SGHTA, FQGNSA. There are 15 residues in the CDR3. V gave up 1 base and J gave up 1 base; unmatched junction bases: 0.

This chain uses TRBV12-5 with TRBJ2-2, with D tentatively TRBD2 (5 bases). The CDR3 spans 15 residues. Trimming removed 2 bases at V and 4 bases at J, with 11 bases between. CDR1 LGHNT and CDR2 FRNRAP come from the germline V gene. The CDR3 region has the DNA TGTGCTAGTGGTTTGTTGGTGGGAGCCACCGGGGAGCTGTTTTTT. It translates to CASGLLVGATGELFF. The full variable domain, with the rest looked up from reference TRBV12-5 and TRBJ2-2, is DARVTQTPRHKVTEMGQEVTMRCQPILGHNTVFWYRQTMMQGLELLAYFRNRAPLDDSGMPKDRFSAEMPDATLATLKIQPSEPRDSAVYFCASGLLVGATGELFFGEGSRLTVL.